One sample yielded the 10 T cell receptor beta chains listed below, sequenced in a study of shared clonotypes between healthy human individuals. Clones were sequenced by immunoSEQ multiplex PCR, and TCRdb holds only the in-frame ones, with some missing. The table shows about 1,800,000 clones, with just under 95% occurring only once. CD8 cells regarded as naive lacked CD45RO, were positively chosen for CCR7, and omitted terminally differentiated effector memory CD45RA+ cells. The sample comprised naive CD8+ T cells sorted from blood. These receptors all come from a man younger than 30 in good health.

V and J are TRBV20-1 and TRBJ2-1; tentatively, D is TRBD2 (6 bases). The CDR3 length is 11 residues. Trimming took 6 bases from V and 9 from J, leaving 12 bases between them. Germline CDR1 reads DFQATT; CDR2 reads SNEGSKA (reference sequence). As DNA, the CDR3 is TGCAGTGCACGACCGGGACTTGAGCAGTTCTTC. This gives the protein CSARPGLEQFF.

This sequence joins TRBV28 and TRBJ1-2; the match to TRBD1 covers 9 bases. J lost 2 bases, V lost 5 bases, and 9 bases had no gene match. Germline loops: CDR1 MDHEN, CDR2 SYDVKM. The CDR3 extends over 16 amino acids. CDR3 sequence reads: CASSPRGQGLNYGYTF. Written as DNA, the CDR3 is TGTGCCAGCAGTCCAAGGGGACAGGGCCTGAACTATGGCTACACCTTC.

The chain has TRBV9 and TRBJ2-5; D might be TRBD1 (5 bases). This CDR3 comprises 13 residues. Germline CDR1 and CDR2: SGDLS and YYNGEE. V was clipped by 1 base and J by 5 bases, with 9 bases between them. The chain's CDR3 is CASSVSKGETQYF. CDR3 in DNA: TGTGCCAGCAGCGTATCAAAGGGGGAGACCCAGTACTTC.

This chain connects TRBV5-8 to TRBJ1-1, with D tentatively TRBD1 (6 bases). CDR3 length equals 15 residues. Germline V gene sequence: CDR1 SGHTS, CDR2 YDEGEE. Trimming removed 2 bases from V and 4 bases from J, with 15 bases in between. The CDR3, as DNA: TGTGCCAGCAGCTTTCTGGGGGCCCGGAGCACTGAAGCTTTCTTT. It is translated as CASSFLGARSTEAFF.

The chain employs TRBV19 and TRBJ1-1; perhaps TRBD1 as D (6 bases). Germline CDR1 LNHDA, CDR2 SQIVND (reference sequence). V was clipped by 5 bases and J by 8 bases, with 21 bases between them. CDR3 length equals 15 residues. CDR3 region: CASSAAVGTPIEAFF. The CDR3 DNA is TGTGCCAGTAGTGCAGCAGTCGGGACACCGATAGAAGCTTTCTTT.

V gene TRBV5-8 combines with J gene TRBJ1-5; 8 bases are shared with TRBD1. CDR1 and CDR2 from the germline V gene are SGHTS and YDEGEE. J was trimmed by 3 bases and V by 2 bases; bases with no gene match: 4. This CDR3 region has 15 residues. CDR3 protein: CASSLGQGLNQPQHF. The CDR3 DNA is TGTGCCAGCAGCTTAGGACAGGGACTCAATCAGCCCCAGCATTTT.

The chain is built from TRBV19 and TRBJ1-1; D unresolved. CDR3 length: 14 residues. V was shortened by 7 bases and J by 2 bases, with 14 bases between the two germline ends. CDR1 is LNHDA, CDR2 SQIVND, per germline (reference sequence). The DNA for the CDR3 is TGTGCCAGTACCATCACCGGAGTTAACACTGAAGCTTTCTTT. Amino acid sequence: CASTITGVNTEAFF.

The chain has TRBV4-2 and TRBJ2-7; 9 nucleotides agree with TRBD2. Germline CDR1 reads LGHNA; CDR2 reads YNFKEQ. Trimming at V came to 4 bases and at J to 7 bases, leaving 8 bases not matched to a gene. The CDR3 length is 14 residues. Written as DNA, the CDR3 is TGTGCCAGCAGCCGTCTGGCGGGGGGGTGGGAGCAGTACTTC. This translates into CASSRLAGGWEQYF.

J is TRBJ2-1 and V is TRBV7-9; 8 bases line up with TRBD2. V shed 5 bases and J 7 bases; nucleotides not matched to a gene: 16. This CDR3 spans 17 amino acids. The germline CDR1 and CDR2 sequences are SEHNR and FQNEAQ (reference sequence). The DNA for the CDR3 is TGTGCCAGCAGCCCCCGTTGGGGCGGGAGGTGGGAGAATGAGCAGTTCTTC. Protein sequence: CASSPRWGGRWENEQFF.

J is TRBJ2-2 and V is TRBV19, with 13 bases matching TRBD2. With 5 bases clipped from V and 5 bases from J, the junction kept 5 bases outside the gene matches. This CDR3 has 16 residues. CDR1 and CDR2 from the germline V gene are LNHDA and SQIVND (reference sequence). CDR3 coding DNA: TGTGCCAGTAGTCCCGGACTAGCGGGAGCAACCGGGGAGCTGTTTTTT. It yields the protein CASSPGLAGATGELFF.